A single sample is the source of the 17 T cell receptor beta chains below, sequenced in a study of T-cell memory formation after mild COVID-19. TCRdb called the 5' RACE reads again in MiXCR, with one record for every CDR3 protein. Of hundreds of thousands of distinct CDR3 sequences listed, 15% to 20% are singletons. Source material: PBMCs or a T cell subset sorted from them (not recorded which). All receptors derive from an adult woman who had mild COVID-19 (a few samples of this study predate the infection). Cell type and time point are not known.

The chain is built from TRBV11-2 and TRBJ2-7; 8 nucleotides match TRBD1. V dropped 5 bases and J dropped 1; count of bases not matched to a gene: 22. Germline CDR1 is SGHAT and CDR2 is FQNNGV. CDR3 length equals 20 residues. The CDR3 sequence: CASSPKPELLYRGISYEQYF. The CDR3 DNA is TGTGCCAGCAGCCCCAAACCCGAGCTGCTCTACAGGGGGATTTCCTACGAGCAGTACTTC.

This chain uses TRBV11-3 with TRBJ2-1, with D perhaps given as TRBD1 or TRBD2 (5 bases each). V was pared by 5 bases and J by 10 bases, with 18 bases between. CDR1 and CDR2 from the germline V gene are SGHNT and YENEEA. CDR3 length: 14 amino acids. CDR3 DNA: TGTGCCAGCAGCCGCCGGGACCATGGAGGCGAGCAGTTCTTC. Residues: CASSRRDHGGEQFF.

The chain employs TRBV7-9 and TRBJ2-3; D may be TRBD1 or TRBD2 (5 bases each). The CDR3 runs 16 residues. V lost 5 bases and J 2 bases, leaving 17 bases between the germline ends. Germline V lookup: CDR1 SEHNR, CDR2 FQNEAQ (reference sequence). This CDR3 is CASSAGTGRLTDTQYF. For the CDR3, the DNA is TGTGCCAGCAGCGCCGGGACGGGACGGCTCACAGATACGCAGTATTTT.

The chain employs TRBV20-1 and TRBJ2-1, with D perhaps given as TRBD1 or TRBD2 (6 bases each). Trimming stripped 6 bases from V and 6 bases from J, with 18 bases between. The CDR3 covers 14 residues. CDR1 and CDR2 (germline): DFQATT, SNEGSKA (reference sequence). In nucleotides, the CDR3 is TGCAGTGCCCTACAGGGACTTATAAGCAATGAGCAGTTCTTC. Translated: CSALQGLISNEQFF.

The rearrangement links TRBV6-1 to TRBJ2-7, with TRBD1 matching 7 bases. Losses at the gene ends were 3 bases for V and 0 bases for J; bases not matched to a gene: 5. CDR3 length: 15 amino acids. The germline gives CDR1 MNHNS, CDR2 SASEGT. The CDR3 here is CASSDTGDSSYEQYF. The CDR3 DNA follows: TGTGCCAGCAGTGACACTGGGGACAGCTCCTACGAGCAGTACTTC.

This clonotype was found a few times. The rearrangement links TRBV12-3 or TRBV12-4 to TRBJ2-7; a possible D gene is TRBD2 (6 bases). Trimming shortened V by 1 base and J by 3 bases, and 22 bases separated the two germline ends. The CDR3 contains 18 residues. The CDR3: CASSLDRRFQWGDYEQYF. CDR3 nucleotide sequence: TGTGCCAGCAGTTTAGACAGACGATTCCAATGGGGGGACTACGAGCAGTACTTC.

In this sample, this clonotype turned up many times. CDR3 in DNA: TGTGCCAGCAGCCCCAGCGGGTATACGCAGTATTTT. The encoded protein is CASSPSGYTQYF. V gene TRBV6-2 or TRBV6-3 combines with J gene TRBJ2-3; maybe TRBD2 (6 bases). The germline V and J ends were trimmed by 6 bases and 7 bases, with 11 bases remaining between them. CDR3 size: 12 residues. Germline CDR1 and CDR2: MNHEY and SVGEGT.

This chain joins TRBV7-9 and TRBJ1-6, with TRBD1 matching over 10 bases. Germline V CDR1 and CDR2: SEHNR, FQNEAQ (reference sequence). J gave up 7 bases and V 6 bases, and 6 bases lay outside the gene matches. The CDR3 extends over 15 amino acids. This chain's CDR3 is CASRTDRGINSPLHF. The CDR3 DNA reads as TGTGCCAGCAGGACGGACAGGGGGATAAATTCACCCCTCCACTTT.

The chain combines TRBV25-1 with TRBJ2-1; tentatively, D is TRBD2 (6 bases). Germline assignment: CDR1 MGHDK and CDR2 SYGVNS. Trimming cost V 3 bases and J 3 bases, with 12 bases left between them. The CDR3 is made up of 15 amino acids. The CDR3 DNA reads as TGTGCCAGCAGTGACGGGGGTCCTTACTACAATGAGCAGTTCTTC. Its translation is CASSDGGPYYNEQFF.

The chain is built from TRBV5-1 and TRBJ2-5; the D call may be TRBD1 or TRBD2 (5 bases each). From germline, CDR1 is SGHRS and CDR2 YFSETQ. The length of the CDR3 is 14 residues. V was trimmed by 7 bases and J by 5 bases, leaving 18 bases between them. The CDR3 region has the DNA TGCGCCAGCTGGCCATGGGGGAGAGGGGAGACCCAGTACTTC. This gives the protein CASWPWGRGETQYF. Full variable domain (outside the CDR3, taken from reference TRBV5-1 and TRBJ2-5): KAGVTQTPRYLIKTRGQQVTLSCSPISGHRSVSWYQQTPGQGLQFLFEYFSETQRNKGNFPGRFSGRQFSNSRSEMNVSTLELGDSALYLCASWPWGRGETQYFGPGTRLLVL.

J is TRBJ2-5 and V is TRBV5-1; D is undetermined. The CDR3 covers 15 residues. V was trimmed by 5 bases and J by 5 bases, leaving 19 bases between them. Germline CDR1 is SGHRS and CDR2 is YFSETQ. The CDR3 here is CASSLFSGYLETQYF. The CDR3 nucleotides read TGCGCCAGCAGTCTTTTTTCCGGGTATCTTGAGACCCAGTACTTC.

In regard to this clonotype: The junction does not match germline at one end; this may be a read error. The chain links TRBV10-3 to TRBJ2-3; TRBD2 matches at 8 bases. CDR1 and CDR2 from the germline V gene are ENHRY and SYGVKD. This CDR3 is built from 15 residues. The CDR3 DNA reads as TGTGCCATTAGTGTAGGGCGGGGGGGCACAGATACGCAGTATTTT. This translates into CAISVGRGGTDTQYF.

J is TRBJ2-7 and V is TRBV9; the D gene could be TRBD1 or TRBD2 (5 bases each). V gave up 0 bases and J gave up 0 bases, with 10 bases separating them. CDR3 length: 15 amino acids. CDR1 SGDLS and CDR2 YYNGEE come from the germline V gene. CDR3 in DNA: TGTGCCAGCAGCGTAGGGTTGAGGGGCTCCTACGAGCAGTACTTC. Its translation: CASSVGLRGSYEQYF.

The table lists this clonotype with a few counts. The chain combines TRBV24-1 with TRBJ2-1; D is perhaps TRBD1 or TRBD2 (5 bases each). Germline V gene sequence: CDR1 KGHDR, CDR2 SFDVKD. The CDR3 consists of 14 residues. The germline V and J ends were trimmed by 4 bases and 11 bases, with 17 bases remaining between them. The CDR3 sequence: CATSEGPSRTQQFF. The DNA for the CDR3 is TGTGCCACCAGTGAGGGACCCTCCCGTACGCAGCAGTTCTTC.

This clonotype has a handful of counts. The rearrangement joins TRBV24-1 to TRBJ1-2; 7 bases line up with TRBD1. The germline gives CDR1 KGHDR, CDR2 SFDVKD. The CDR3 covers 16 residues. V gave up 5 bases and J gave up 5 bases; unmatched junction bases: 13. Here the CDR3 reads CATSATGQPSNYGYTF. DNA of the CDR3: TGTGCCACCAGTGCCACGGGACAGCCCTCAAATTATGGCTACACCTTC.

The J gene is TRBJ1-2, the V gene TRBV7-9, with TRBD1 identical over 7 bases. Germline V gene lookup returns CDR1 SEHNR and CDR2 FQNEAQ (reference sequence). Trimming cost V 5 bases and J 3 bases; bases outside gene matches: 3. CDR3 length: 13 amino acids. CDR3 loop: CASSTTGDYGYTF. Written as DNA, the CDR3 is TGTGCCAGCAGCACTACAGGGGACTATGGCTACACCTTC. Filled out from reference TRBV7-9 and TRBJ1-2, the complete variable domain reads DTGVSQNPRHKITKRGQNVTFRCDPISEHNRLYWYRQTLGQGPEFLTYFQNEAQLEKSRLLSDRFSAERPKGSFSTLEIQRTEQGDSAMYLCASSTTGDYGYTFGSGTRLTVV.

The sample holds a few counts of this clonotype. The CDR3 spells CATEIQGYGYTF. Written as DNA, the CDR3 is TGTGCCACCGAAATTCAGGGGTATGGCTACACCTTC. The J gene is TRBJ1-2, the V gene TRBV12-3 or TRBV12-4; perhaps TRBD1 as D (6 bases). Trimming shortened V by 10 bases and J by 5 bases, and 14 bases separated the two germline ends. This CDR3 has 12 amino acids.